These 27 T cell receptor beta chains came from one sample sequenced in a study of cytomegalovirus exposure and HLA in healthy donors (dated by TCRdb to 2016 to 2017). The library was prepared using the immunoSEQ multiplex PCR assay. The multiplex PCR relied on a mix of 60 forward primers for TCR Vbeta segments and 13 reverse primers for TCR Jbeta segments. TCRdb holds this immuneACCESS table with in-frame rearrangements only. Some clones are missing; in checked studies, unresolved V genes explain under half, and the rest has no known cause. For this sample the table gives roughly 120,000 clones, of which around 70% were detected only once. Of the sample, around 4% falls within the top ten clones. Material: PBMCs. The receptors here all came from a woman aged 40 to 50 in good health and CMV-seronegative.

V is TRBV13 and J is TRBJ1-4; D might be TRBD1 (6 bases). Trimming removed 6 bases from V and 8 bases from J, with 13 bases in between. The CDR3 totals 13 residues. Germline V gene lookup returns CDR1 PRHDT and CDR2 FYEKMQ (reference sequence). In DNA form, the CDR3 reads TGTGCCAGCAGGAAACAGGGTTCCGAAAAACTGTTTTTT. The encoded protein is CASRKQGSEKLFF.

J is TRBJ2-7 and V is TRBV28; 12 nucleotides agree with TRBD2. Germline assignment: CDR1 MDHEN and CDR2 SYDVKM. CDR3 length equals 19 residues. V trimming: 4 bases; J trimming: 0 bases; junction bases outside the gene matches: 13. This CDR3 reads CASSSLWGLAGPLSYEQYF. CDR3 nucleotide sequence: TGTGCCAGCAGTTCCCTATGGGGACTAGCGGGTCCCCTCTCCTACGAGCAGTACTTC.

The chain has TRBV6-4 and TRBJ2-7; 7 bases match TRBD2. V lost 4 bases to trimming and J lost 5 bases; unmatched junction nucleotides: 5. Germline V lookup: CDR1 MRHNA, CDR2 SNTAGT. This CDR3 spans 13 amino acids. CDR3 coding DNA: TGTGCCAGCAGTGTGGGAGGGATCCACGAGCAGTACTTC. The encoded protein is CASSVGGIHEQYF.

J is TRBJ1-2 and V is TRBV10-3; 9 nucleotides line up with TRBD1. The ends lost 7 bases at V and 5 bases at J; junction bases unmatched: 8. Germline CDR1 and CDR2: ENHRY and SYGVKD. The CDR3 runs 14 residues. The CDR3, as DNA: TGTGCCATCATCCTTGGGGACAGGGATTATGGCTACACCTTC. Amino acid sequence: CAIILGDRDYGYTF.

The chain joins TRBV12-5 to TRBJ2-1; 7 bases match TRBD2. CDR3 size: 18 residues. Trimming cost V 0 bases and J 7 bases; bases outside gene matches: 15. Germline V gives CDR1 LGHNT, CDR2 FRNRAP. CDR3 amino acids: CASGLVVGSVGGRNEQFF. DNA for the CDR3: TGTGCTAGTGGTTTGGTAGTGGGGAGCGTGGGAGGGAGGAATGAGCAGTTCTTC.

J is TRBJ2-1 and V is TRBV19; 10 positions agree with TRBD2. The CDR3 spans 15 residues. CDR1 is LNHDA and CDR2 is SQIVND in the germline V gene (reference sequence). V lost 1 base and J lost 9; bases outside the gene matches: 6. CDR3 DNA: TGTGCCAGTAGTATAGCGGGAGTAGCGGGAGGTGAGCAGTTCTTC. Amino acids: CASSIAGVAGGEQFF. The variable domain in full, completed from reference TRBV19 and TRBJ2-1, reads DGGITQSPKYLFRKEGQNVTLSCEQNLNHDAMYWYRQDPGQGLRLIYYSQIVNDFQKGDIAEGYSVSREKKESFPLTVTSAQKNPTAFYLCASSIAGVAGGEQFFGPGTRLTVL.

The J gene is TRBJ1-1, the V gene TRBV12-2; the DNA was not compared with TRBD1, the D call given in the table. TRBV12-2 is labeled a pseudogene. This CDR3 has 15 amino acids. The CDR3: CASRPAQGLSTEAFF. CDR3 coding DNA: TGTGCAAGTCGCCCCGCACAGGGGTTGAGCACTGAAGCTTTCTTT.

V gene TRBV7-2 combines with J gene TRBJ1-3; no reliable D call. The CDR3 loop spans 16 amino acids. Germline V CDR1 and CDR2: SGHTA, FQGNSA. The V end was cut by 2 bases, the J end by 2 bases, with 13 bases between. This chain's CDR3 is CASSLLVGSPGNTIYF. DNA of the CDR3: TGTGCCAGCAGCTTACTGGTGGGGAGCCCTGGAAACACCATATATTTT. The variable domain in full, with the rest retrieved from reference TRBV7-2 and TRBJ1-3, is GAGVSQSPSNKVTEKGKDVELRCDPISGHTALYWYRQSLGQGLEFLIYFQGNSAPDKSGLPSDRFSAERTGGSVSTLTIQRTQQEDSAVYLCASSLLVGSPGNTIYFGEGSWLTVV.

The chain employs TRBV11-2 and TRBJ2-7; D uncertain. The V gene lost 0 bases and the J gene lost 1 base, with 10 bases spanning the gap. The CDR3 loop spans 15 amino acids. Germline V gives CDR1 SGHAT, CDR2 FQNNGV. CDR3 DNA sequence: TGTGCCAGCAGCTTAGATCAGGCCACTTCCTACGAGCAGTACTTC. It is translated as CASSLDQATSYEQYF.

The chain links TRBV28 to TRBJ1-1; D unclear. Germline CDR1 reads MDHEN; CDR2 reads SYDVKM. The CDR3 sequence is 19 residues long. Trimming cost V 4 bases and J 5 bases, with 29 bases left between them. The CDR3 spells CASSSPTGKNLFWSTEAFF. The CDR3 nucleotides are TGTGCCAGCAGTTCACCCACCGGGAAGAATCTATTTTGGTCGACTGAAGCTTTCTTT.

The chain has TRBV6-1 and TRBJ2-7; TRBD2 matches at 10 bases. Germline V gives CDR1 MNHNS, CDR2 SASEGT. CDR3 size: 15 residues. Losses at the gene ends were 2 bases for V and 4 bases for J; bases not matched to a gene: 5. In nucleotides, the CDR3 is TGTGCCAGCAGTGAATCAGCGGGGGGGCTATACGAGCAGTACTTC. Translation gives CASSESAGGLYEQYF.

The chain uses TRBV7-3 and TRBJ1-1; D is unclear. This CDR3 has 14 amino acids. CDR1 SGHTA and CDR2 FQGTGA come from the germline V gene. V was shortened by 1 base and J by 0 bases, with 6 bases between the two germline ends. CDR3 protein: CASSLNNLNTEAFF. In DNA form, the CDR3 reads TGTGCCAGCAGCTTAAACAATTTGAACACTGAAGCTTTCTTT.

The chain uses TRBV19 and TRBJ2-7; 9 bases fit TRBD1. Trimming removed 5 bases from V and 5 bases from J; junction bases left unmatched: 10. The CDR3 covers 15 residues. Germline V gene sequence: CDR1 LNHDA, CDR2 SQIVND (reference sequence). The CDR3, as DNA: TGTGCCAGTAGTTCTCCGGGACAGGGTATCAACGAGCAGTACTTC. It yields the protein CASSSPGQGINEQYF.

The J gene is TRBJ2-7, the V gene TRBV4-1; 7 bases align to TRBD2. The V segment lost 1 base and the J segment 4 bases; nucleotides outside the gene matches: 7. This CDR3 comprises 15 residues. Germline CDR1 and CDR2: MGHRA and YSYEKL. The CDR3 is CASSQVRAGQYEQYF. The CDR3 coding sequence is TGCGCCAGCAGCCAAGTTCGAGCGGGGCAGTACGAGCAGTACTTC.

The V and J genes are TRBV7-9 and TRBJ2-7; tentatively, D is TRBD1 (5 bases). Germline CDR1 reads SEHNR; CDR2 reads FQNEAQ (reference sequence). The length of the CDR3 is 14 residues. V was trimmed by 0 bases and J by 4 bases, leaving 10 bases between them. CDR3 bases: TGTGCCAGCAGCTTAGCGGGGCGTAGTTACGAGCAGTACTTC. Amino acid sequence: CASSLAGRSYEQYF. Looking up the rest from reference TRBV7-9 and TRBJ2-7 gives the full variable domain: DTGVSQNPRHKITKRGQNVTFRCDPISEHNRLYWYRQTLGQGPEFLTYFQNEAQLEKSRLLSDRFSAERPKGSFSTLEIQRTEQGDSAMYLCASSLAGRSYEQYFGPGTRLTVT.

V is TRBV7-2 and J is TRBJ1-3, with 8 bases aligning to TRBD1. The germline CDR1 and CDR2 sequences are SGHTA and FQGNSA. V lost 5 bases and J lost 0; bases outside the gene matches: 6. This CDR3 is built from 16 residues. As DNA, the CDR3 is TGTGCCAGCAGCCCCGGGACAGGACGCTCTGGAAACACCATATATTTT. Translation gives CASSPGTGRSGNTIYF.

The chain employs TRBV5-6 and TRBJ2-7; no definite D call. Trimming left V 4 bases short and J 0 bases short, with 11 bases between. Germline V lookup: CDR1 SGHDT, CDR2 YYEEEE. The CDR3 is 14 residues long. The CDR3 bases are TGTGCCAGCAGCGCCTCACGGGTCTCCTACGAGCAGTACTTC. Its protein product is CASSASRVSYEQYF.

The V and J genes are TRBV19 and TRBJ2-7; TRBD1 is a possible D gene (6 bases). The germline gives CDR1 LNHDA, CDR2 SQIVND (reference sequence). V lost 5 bases and J lost 5, with 16 bases in between. The CDR3 is made up of 14 amino acids. This CDR3 is CASSETGLDHEQYF. The CDR3, as DNA: TGTGCCAGTAGTGAAACAGGGTTAGACCACGAGCAGTACTTC.

The rearrangement links TRBV6-6 to TRBJ2-5; 7 bases map to TRBD2. Germline trimming cut 6 bases from V and 5 bases from J; bases unmatched to any gene: 6. Germline V CDR1 and CDR2: MNHNY, SVGAGI (reference sequence). The CDR3 sequence is 13 residues long. DNA of the CDR3: TGTGCCAGCAGCCTGCGGGGGACGGAGACCCAGTACTTC. Protein sequence: CASSLRGTETQYF.

The CDR3 protein is CASSLTGPYEQYF. The CDR3 DNA follows: TGTGCCAGCAGTTTAACAGGACCCTACGAGCAGTACTTC. The chain is built from TRBV28 and TRBJ2-7, with D perhaps TRBD1 (5 bases). The CDR3 sequence is 13 residues long. CDR1 and CDR2 from the germline V gene are MDHEN and SYDVKM. Trimming left V 2 bases short and J 2 bases short, with 7 bases between.

The chain joins TRBV27 to TRBJ1-4; D not resolved. Germline CDR1 reads MNHEY; CDR2 reads SMNVEV (reference sequence). The CDR3 has 14 residues. Trimming shortened V by 6 bases and J by 8 bases, and 16 bases separated the two germline ends. CDR3 DNA sequence: TGTGCCAGCAGGCGGCGATGGATGACCGAAAAACTGTTTTTT. Its protein is CASRRRWMTEKLFF. Supplemented by reference TRBV27 and TRBJ1-4, the full variable domain reads EAQVTQNPRYLITVTGKKLTVTCSQNMNHEYMSWYRQDPGLGLRQIYYSMNVEVTDKGDVPEGYKVSRKEKRNFPLILESPSPNQTSLYFCASRRRWMTEKLFFGSGTQLSVL.

A few counts support this clone. The CDR3 spells CASSYLEGRNTEAFF. In nucleotides, the CDR3 is TGTGCCAGCAGTTACCTGGAGGGTCGGAACACTGAAGCTTTCTTT. V and J are TRBV6-5 and TRBJ1-1, with D uncertain. The V end was cut by 2 bases, the J end by 1 base, with 11 bases between. This CDR3 has 15 amino acids. Germline lookup yields CDR1 MNHEY and CDR2 SVGAGI.

This clone was found once. V gene TRBV9 combines with J gene TRBJ2-2, with 14 bases identical to TRBD2. CDR1 is SGDLS and CDR2 is YYNGEE in the germline V gene. CDR3 length: 15 residues. The V and J ends lost 7 bases and 3 bases, in that order; junction bases with no gene match: 2. The DNA of the CDR3 is TGTGCCAGCGGACTAGCGGGGGGTCACACCGGGGAGCTGTTTTTT. Protein: CASGLAGGHTGELFF.

The chain has TRBV5-4 and TRBJ2-7, with D maybe TRBD1 (6 bases). The CDR3 is 14 amino acids. V was clipped by 5 bases and J by 0 bases, with 12 bases between them. Germline CDR1 reads SGHNT; CDR2 reads YYREEE (reference sequence). CDR3: CASRTQGISYEQYF. CDR3 DNA sequence: TGTGCCAGCAGGACCCAGGGGATCTCCTACGAGCAGTACTTC.

This clone was seen only a few times. The chain employs TRBV9 and TRBJ2-1, with 8 bases fitting TRBD1. This CDR3 is 15 amino acids long. Germline CDR1 reads SGDLS; CDR2 reads YYNGEE. V shed 0 bases and J 8 bases; nucleotides not matched to a gene: 7. CDR3: CASSVEGQGADEQFF. In DNA form, the CDR3 reads TGTGCCAGCAGCGTAGAGGGGCAGGGGGCCGATGAGCAGTTCTTC.

V and J are TRBV19 and TRBJ2-7; 7 bases fit TRBD2. CDR3 size: 14 residues. V lost 4 bases, J lost 0 bases, and 3 bases stayed unmatched. Germline V gene data show CDR1 as LNHDA and CDR2 as SQIVND (reference sequence). The CDR3 protein is CASSTGGYSYEQYF. In DNA form, the CDR3 reads TGTGCCAGTAGTACCGGGGGGTACTCCTACGAGCAGTACTTC.

The V gene is TRBV30, the J gene TRBJ2-5; unclear D gene. Germline V lookup: CDR1 GTSNPN, CDR2 SVGIG (reference sequence). The CDR3 length is 13 residues. Trimming cost V 3 bases and J 5 bases, with 13 bases left between them. In nucleotides, the CDR3 is TGTGCCTGGAGGGCCATCCCCGGGGAGACCCAGTACTTC. Protein sequence: CAWRAIPGETQYF.